This is a list of T cell receptor beta chains from one sample in a study of T cell changes during pregnancy in multiple sclerosis. The protocol was immunoSEQ multiplex PCR, while the TCRdb copy is restricted to in-frame clones and leaves out a portion. The sample includes about 36,000 clones, about 90% of them seen just once. This sample comprised CD4+ T cells from peripheral blood mononuclear cells, obtained after pregnancy. Receptors originate from a female donor with multiple sclerosis, enrolled in a pregnancy study. CDR3s include the opening cysteine and the closing phenylalanine or tryptophan. A D gene is named only where the DNA matches it firmly. Part of the rows lack a size; the others show once, few, many or a class for expanded clones.

clone_size	v_call	j_call	d_call	cdr3_aa	cdr3_nt
-	TRBV7-6	TRBJ2-2	-	CASSLVGLATSSTGELFF	TGTGCCAGCAGCTTAGTAGGGCTAGCCACCTCGAGCACCGGGGAGCTGTTTTTT
-	TRBV6-1	TRBJ2-7	-	CASSPSSYEQYF	TGTGCCAGCAGCCCGAGCTCCTACGAGCAGTACTTC
once	TRBV19	TRBJ1-1	-	CASNTHGGVTEAFF	TGTGCCAGTAACACCCATGGAGGGGTTACTGAAGCTTTCTTT
-	TRBV2	TRBJ1-1	-	CATSVMARGTEAFF	TGTGCCACCTCGGTGATGGCAAGGGGGACTGAAGCTTTCTTT
-	TRBV18	TRBJ2-1	-	CASSRDYEQFF	TGTGCCAGCTCGCGGGACTATGAGCAGTTCTTC
-	TRBV4-2	TRBJ1-1	TRBD1	CASSSDSGTGGLVTEAFF	TGTGCCAGCAGCTCAGACTCCGGGACAGGGGGCTTGGTCACTGAAGCTTTCTTT
-	TRBV7-6	TRBJ2-3	-	CASSLYSSTDTQYF	TGTGCCAGCAGCTTATACAGTAGCACAGATACGCAGTATTTT
-	TRBV29-1	TRBJ2-7	TRBD1	CSGSRTGGSYEQYF	TGCAGCGGCAGCCGGACAGGGGGATCCTACGAGCAGTACTTC
-	TRBV6-4	TRBJ2-3	TRBD2	CASSSTSGSWTDTQYF	TGTGCCAGCAGTTCAACTAGCGGGAGTTGGACAGATACGCAGTATTTT
-	TRBV25-1	TRBJ2-7	-	CASSEMGTLDYEQYF	TGTGCCAGCAGTGAAATGGGGACATTAGACTACGAGCAGTACTTC
-	TRBV28	TRBJ1-2	-	CASGLARGSYGYTF	TGTGCCAGCGGATTGGCCAGGGGAAGCTATGGCTACACCTTC
-	TRBV5-1	TRBJ2-5	TRBD2	CASSPSGGKETQYF	TGCGCCAGCAGCCCCTCCGGGGGGAAAGAGACCCAGTACTTC
-	TRBV7-2	TRBJ1-4	-	CASSPGPNEKLFF	TGTGCCAGCAGCCCAGGTCCGAATGAAAAACTGTTTTTT
-	TRBV6-1	TRBJ1-2	-	CASSEARLTYYGYTF	TGTGCCAGCAGTGAAGCGCGACTCACCTACTATGGCTACACCTTC
-	TRBV6-4	TRBJ1-5	-	CASRVGGAGYQPQHF	TGTGCCAGCAGGGTTGGGGGCGCAGGTTATCAGCCCCAGCATTTT
-	TRBV7-2	TRBJ2-6	TRBD2	CASSLVPGGAGANVLTF	TGTGCCAGCAGCTTAGTTCCCGGGGGGGCTGGGGCCAACGTCCTGACTTTC
-	TRBV6-6	TRBJ1-1	TRBD1	CASRAGTANTEAFF	TGTGCCAGCAGGGCCGGGACAGCGAACACTGAAGCTTTCTTT
once	TRBV5-1	TRBJ2-5	-	CASSPGSTQETQYF	TGCGCCAGCAGCCCAGGGTCGACTCAAGAGACCCAGTACTTC
once	TRBV4-2	TRBJ2-6	-	CASSQKPGANVLTF	TGTGCCAGCAGCCAAAAGCCAGGAGCCAACGTCCTGACTTTC
-	TRBV20-1	TRBJ2-1	TRBD2	CRASGGNEQFF	TGCAGGGCTAGCGGGGGGAATGAGCAGTTCTTC
-	TRBV7-3	TRBJ2-1	-	CASSLIAAHYHEQFF	TGTGCCAGCAGCTTAATAGCGGCACACTACCATGAGCAGTTCTTC
-	TRBV7-8	TRBJ2-2	-	CASSLVGSGKVVGELFF	TGTGCCAGCAGCTTAGTTGGGTCGGGAAAAGTCGTCGGGGAGCTGTTTTTT
-	TRBV14	TRBJ2-7	TRBD1	CASSQVQGREQYF	TGTGCCAGCAGCCAAGTACAGGGGAGAGAGCAGTACTTC
-	TRBV7-8	TRBJ1-2	TRBD1	CASIPFQGAGGYTF	TGTGCCAGCATCCCTTTTCAGGGGGCAGGAGGCTACACCTTC
-	TRBV5-4	TRBJ1-1	-	CASSRFLTPTANTEAFF	TGTGCCAGCAGCCGTTTCCTCACCCCGACAGCGAACACTGAAGCTTTCTTT
-	TRBV2	TRBJ1-1	-	CASRSTGLNTEAFF	TGTGCCAGCAGATCTACAGGGTTAAACACTGAAGCTTTCTTT
-	TRBV11-2	TRBJ2-7	-	CASSLKSGAYEQYF	TGTGCCAGCAGCTTAAAGTCGGGAGCCTACGAGCAGTACTTC
-	TRBV18	TRBJ2-3	-	CASSVSAGRPTDTQYF	TGTGCCAGCTCGGTCTCGGCAGGAAGGCCCACAGATACGCAGTATTTT
-	TRBV28	TRBJ2-1	TRBD2	CASSIISTSRQSYNEQFF	TGTGCCAGCAGTATTATCTCGACTAGCCGACAGTCCTACAATGAGCAGTTCTTC
-	TRBV10-2	TRBJ2-5	TRBD1	CASSETGQGPQETQYF	TGCGCCAGCAGTGAGACGGGACAGGGTCCACAAGAGACCCAGTACTTC
-	TRBV7-8	TRBJ2-7	TRBD2	CASSHISRGLAYEQYF	TGTGCCAGCAGCCACATAAGCCGGGGACTAGCGTACGAGCAGTACTTC
-	TRBV7-3	TRBJ2-6	-	CASSLGSSGANVLTF	TGTGCCAGCAGCTTGGGCTCATCTGGGGCCAACGTCCTGACTTTC
-	TRBV10-1	TRBJ2-2	-	CASSRERDTGELFF	TGCGCCAGCTCCCGCGAGAGGGACACCGGGGAGCTGTTTTTT
-	TRBV7-2	TRBJ1-2	TRBD1	CASSLPDRGLHGYTF	TGTGCCAGCAGCTTGCCGGACAGGGGGCTGCACGGCTACACCTTC
-	TRBV15	TRBJ2-5	-	CATSRGPSLPGQLRETQYF	TGTGCCACCAGCAGAGGGCCTAGTTTACCTGGACAGTTACGGGAGACCCAGTACTTC
-	TRBV10-3	TRBJ2-7	-	CAISGQTYEQYF	TGTGCCATCAGTGGGCAGACCTACGAGCAGTACTTC
-	TRBV6-6	TRBJ2-3	-	CASRTGQTSGLDTQYF	TGTGCCAGCAGAACAGGACAGACGTCAGGCCTAGATACGCAGTATTTT
-	TRBV5-1	TRBJ2-2	-	CASSLGAGESGELFF	TGCGCCAGCAGCTTGGGGGCAGGGGAATCCGGGGAGCTGTTTTTT
-	TRBV27	TRBJ2-1	-	CASSSGAQGGEQFF	TGTGCCAGCAGTTCTGGAGCGCAGGGTGGTGAGCAGTTCTTC
-	TRBV7-8	TRBJ2-4	-	CASSLGLRDIQYF	TGTGCCAGCAGCTTAGGGCTGCGGGACATTCAGTACTTC
-	TRBV29-1	TRBJ2-3	-	CSVEAEGRRTDTQYF	TGCAGCGTTGAAGCCGAGGGAAGGCGTACAGATACGCAGTATTTT
-	TRBV19	TRBJ1-1	-	CASLGMQGTEAFF	TGTGCCAGCTTAGGAATGCAGGGCACTGAAGCTTTCTTT
-	TRBV2	TRBJ2-7	TRBD1	CASSRDREIHEQYF	TGTGCCAGTTCTCGGGACAGGGAAATCCACGAGCAGTACTTC
-	TRBV6-1	TRBJ2-7	-	CASSAFALSGRLDEQYF	TGTGCCAGCAGTGCTTTTGCTTTGAGTGGGAGACTCGACGAGCAGTACTTC
-	TRBV19	TRBJ2-5	-	CASSMGDSLTVAQYF	TGTGCCAGTAGTATGGGGGACTCACTAACGGTGGCCCAGTACTTC
-	TRBV28	TRBJ2-7	TRBD2	CASTRTSGTIEQYF	TGTGCCAGCACCAGGACTAGCGGGACCATCGAGCAGTACTTC
once	TRBV4-2	TRBJ2-7	-	CASSQDQEGRTYEQYF	TGTGCCAGCAGCCAAGATCAGGAAGGAAGAACCTACGAGCAGTACTTC
-	TRBV7-2	TRBJ2-3	TRBD1	CASSLVGRNRGRTDTQYF	TGTGCCAGCAGCTTAGTAGGGAGGAACAGGGGGAGGACAGATACGCAGTATTTT
-	TRBV2	TRBJ1-5	TRBD1	CASSQDRGLWQPQHF	TGTGCCAGCAGCCAGGACAGGGGGCTGTGGCAGCCCCAGCATTTT
-	TRBV6-1	TRBJ1-1	-	CASSEAAGKTEAFF	TGTGCCAGCAGTGAAGCGGCAGGGAAAACTGAAGCTTTCTTT
-	TRBV9	TRBJ2-5	-	CASSVRGLGETQYF	TGTGCCAGCAGCGTAAGGGGTTTAGGGGAGACCCAGTACTTC
-	TRBV4-2	TRBJ1-1	TRBD1	CASSQEGDSEAFF	TGTGCCAGCAGCCAAGAGGGGGACAGTGAAGCTTTCTTT
-	TRBV28	TRBJ2-6	TRBD1	CASSFPGTGGSNVLTF	TGTGCCAGCAGTTTCCCCGGGACAGGGGGCTCCAACGTCCTGACTTTC
-	TRBV4-2	TRBJ2-3	TRBD1	CASSQRLQGKNTDTQYF	TGTGCCAGCAGCCAGCGCCTACAGGGGAAAAACACAGATACGCAGTATTTT
-	TRBV7-6	TRBJ1-1	-	CASSLLQGTEAFF	TGTGCCAGCAGCTTGCTACAGGGCACTGAAGCTTTCTTT
-	TRBV20-1	TRBJ2-7	-	CSALEAEQYF	TGCAGTGCCCTCGAGGCCGAGCAGTACTTC
-	TRBV5-1	TRBJ2-6	TRBD1	CASSSRTGTSSGANVLTF	TGCGCCAGCAGCTCTAGGACAGGGACGAGCTCTGGGGCCAACGTCCTGACTTTC